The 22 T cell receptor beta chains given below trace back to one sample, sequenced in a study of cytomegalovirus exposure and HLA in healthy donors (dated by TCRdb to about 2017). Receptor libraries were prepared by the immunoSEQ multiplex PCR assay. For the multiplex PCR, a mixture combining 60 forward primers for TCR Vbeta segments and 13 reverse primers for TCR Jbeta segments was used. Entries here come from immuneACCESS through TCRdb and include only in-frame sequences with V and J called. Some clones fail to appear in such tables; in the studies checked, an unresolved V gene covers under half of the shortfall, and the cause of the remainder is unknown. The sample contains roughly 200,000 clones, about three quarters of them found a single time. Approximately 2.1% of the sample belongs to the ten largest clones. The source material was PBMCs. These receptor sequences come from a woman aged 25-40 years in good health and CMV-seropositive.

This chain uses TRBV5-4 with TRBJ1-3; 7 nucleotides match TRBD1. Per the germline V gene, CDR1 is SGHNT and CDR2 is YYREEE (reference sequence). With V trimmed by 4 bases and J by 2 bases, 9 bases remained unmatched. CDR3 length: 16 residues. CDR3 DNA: TGTGCCAGCAGCGTGGACGGGACAGCTACTGGAAACACCATATATTTT. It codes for CASSVDGTATGNTIYF.

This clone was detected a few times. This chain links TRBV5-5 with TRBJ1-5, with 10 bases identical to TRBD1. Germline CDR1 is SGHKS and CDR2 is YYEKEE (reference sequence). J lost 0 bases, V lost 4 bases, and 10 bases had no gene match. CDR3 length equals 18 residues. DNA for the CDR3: TGTGCCAGCAGCCCAACCGGGACAGGGGACCGTAGCAATCAGCCCCAGCATTTT. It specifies CASSPTGTGDRSNQPQHF.

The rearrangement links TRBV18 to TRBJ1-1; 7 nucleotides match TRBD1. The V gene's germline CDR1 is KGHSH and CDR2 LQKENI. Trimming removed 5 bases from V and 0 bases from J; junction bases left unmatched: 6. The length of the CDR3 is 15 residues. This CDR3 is CASSTTTGMNTEAFF. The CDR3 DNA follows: TGTGCCAGCTCAACGACGACAGGGATGAACACTGAAGCTTTCTTT. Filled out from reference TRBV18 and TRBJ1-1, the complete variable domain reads NAGVMQNPRHLVRRRGQEARLRCSPMKGHSHVYWYRQLPEEGLKFMVYLQKENIIDESGMPKERFSAEFPKEGPSILRIQQVVRGDSAAYFCASSTTTGMNTEAFFGQGTRLTVV.

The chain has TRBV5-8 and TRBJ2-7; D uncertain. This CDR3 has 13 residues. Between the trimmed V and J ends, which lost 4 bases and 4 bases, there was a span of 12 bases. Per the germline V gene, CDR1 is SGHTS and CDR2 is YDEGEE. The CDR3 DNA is TGTGCCAGCAGCGAAGACTTGGGTTACGAGCAGTACTTC. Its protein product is CASSEDLGYEQYF.

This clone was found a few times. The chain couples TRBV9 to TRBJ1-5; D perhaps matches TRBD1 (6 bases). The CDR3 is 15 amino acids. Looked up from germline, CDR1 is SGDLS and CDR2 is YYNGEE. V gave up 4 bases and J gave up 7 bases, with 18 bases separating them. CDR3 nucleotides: TGTGCCAGCAGCAGAAAAGGACAGCCGGGGCAGCCCCAGCATTTT. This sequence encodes CASSRKGQPGQPQHF. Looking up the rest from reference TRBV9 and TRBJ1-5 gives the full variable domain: DSGVTQTPKHLITATGQRVTLRCSPRSGDLSVYWYQQSLDQGLQFLIQYYNGEERAKGNILERFSAQQFPDLHSELNLSSLELGDSALYFCASSRKGQPGQPQHFGDGTRLSIL.

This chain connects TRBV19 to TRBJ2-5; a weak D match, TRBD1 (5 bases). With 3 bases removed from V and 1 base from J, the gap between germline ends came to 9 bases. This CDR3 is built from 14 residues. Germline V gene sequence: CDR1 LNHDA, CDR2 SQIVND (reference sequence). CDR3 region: CASSISDSQETQYF. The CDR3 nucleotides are TGTGCCAGTAGTATCTCCGACAGCCAAGAGACCCAGTACTTC.

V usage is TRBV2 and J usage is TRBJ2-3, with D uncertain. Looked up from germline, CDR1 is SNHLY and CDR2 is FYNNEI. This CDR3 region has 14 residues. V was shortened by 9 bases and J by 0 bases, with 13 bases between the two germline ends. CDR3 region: CASPLYPSTDTQYF. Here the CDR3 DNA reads TGTGCCAGTCCACTATACCCTAGCACAGATACGCAGTATTTT. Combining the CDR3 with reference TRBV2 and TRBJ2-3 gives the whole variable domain EPEVTQTPSHQVTQMGQEVILRCVPISNHLYFYWYRQILGQKVEFLVSFYNNEISEKSEIFDDQFSVERPDGSNFTLKIRSTKLEDSAMYFCASPLYPSTDTQYFGPGTRLTVL.

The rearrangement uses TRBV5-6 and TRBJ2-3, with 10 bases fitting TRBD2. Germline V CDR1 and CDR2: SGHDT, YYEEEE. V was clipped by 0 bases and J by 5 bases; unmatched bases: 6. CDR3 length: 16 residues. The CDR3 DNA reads TGTGCCAGCAGCTTGGCCCCTAGCGGGGGTCAAGATACGCAGTATTTT. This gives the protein CASSLAPSGGQDTQYF.

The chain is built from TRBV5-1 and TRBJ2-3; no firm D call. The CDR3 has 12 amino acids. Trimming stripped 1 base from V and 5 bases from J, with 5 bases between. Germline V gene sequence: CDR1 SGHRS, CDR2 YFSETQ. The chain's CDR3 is CASSLKLDTQYF. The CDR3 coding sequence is TGCGCCAGCAGCTTGAAACTAGATACGCAGTATTTT.

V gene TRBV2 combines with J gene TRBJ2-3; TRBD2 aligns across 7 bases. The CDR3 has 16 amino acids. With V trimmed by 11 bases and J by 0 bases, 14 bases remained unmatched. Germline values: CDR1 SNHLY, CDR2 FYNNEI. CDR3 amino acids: CAQASKAGFSTDTQYF. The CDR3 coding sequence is TGTGCCCAAGCAAGCAAAGCGGGGTTTAGCACAGATACGCAGTATTTT.

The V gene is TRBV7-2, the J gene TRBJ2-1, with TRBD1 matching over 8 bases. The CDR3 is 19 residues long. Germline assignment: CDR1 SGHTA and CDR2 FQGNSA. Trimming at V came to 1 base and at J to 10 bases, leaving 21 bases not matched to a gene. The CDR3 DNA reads TGTGCCAGCAGCTTAGAGAAATATACCGGACAGGGTTTATCCTTGGAGCAGTTCTTC. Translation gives CASSLEKYTGQGLSLEQFF.

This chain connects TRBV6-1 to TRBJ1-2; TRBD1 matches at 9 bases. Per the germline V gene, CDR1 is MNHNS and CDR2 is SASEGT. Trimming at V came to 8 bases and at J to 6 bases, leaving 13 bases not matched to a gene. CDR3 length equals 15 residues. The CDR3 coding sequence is TGTGCCAGCTGGGGGCCGACAGGGACAGGGAATGGCTACACCTTC. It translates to CASWGPTGTGNGYTF.

The CDR3 here is CASSLSVIRGYYGYTF. Here the CDR3 DNA reads TGTGCCAGCAGTCTTAGCGTCATTCGGGGGTATTATGGCTACACCTTC. The chain is built from TRBV7-8 and TRBJ1-2, with D possibly matching TRBD1 (5 bases). Germline values: CDR1 SGHVS, CDR2 FQNEAQ. There are 16 residues in the CDR3. V lost 6 bases and J lost 5, with 22 bases in between.

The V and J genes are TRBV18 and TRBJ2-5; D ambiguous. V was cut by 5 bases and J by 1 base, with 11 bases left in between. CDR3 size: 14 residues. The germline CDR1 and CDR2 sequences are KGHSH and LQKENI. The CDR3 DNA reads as TGTGCCAGCTCAATACAGTACGGCCAAGAGACCCAGTACTTC. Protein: CASSIQYGQETQYF.

DNA for the CDR3: TGCGCCAGCAGTGGGTCCCCTCGACAGGGGTTGGACTATGGCTACACCTTC. Translated: CASSGSPRQGLDYGYTF. The rearrangement uses TRBV10-1 and TRBJ1-2, with 8 bases aligning to TRBD1. Germline CDR1 and CDR2: WNHNN and SYGVQD (reference sequence). CDR3 size: 17 residues. V shed 4 bases and J 3 bases; nucleotides not matched to a gene: 13.

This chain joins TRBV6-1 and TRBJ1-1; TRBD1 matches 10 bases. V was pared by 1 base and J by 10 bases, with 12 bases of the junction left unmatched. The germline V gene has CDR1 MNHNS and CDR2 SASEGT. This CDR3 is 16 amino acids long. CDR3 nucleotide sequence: TGTGCCAGCAGTGAAGGGAGGCTCGGACAGGGGGATCGAGCTTTCTTT. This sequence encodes CASSEGRLGQGDRAFF.

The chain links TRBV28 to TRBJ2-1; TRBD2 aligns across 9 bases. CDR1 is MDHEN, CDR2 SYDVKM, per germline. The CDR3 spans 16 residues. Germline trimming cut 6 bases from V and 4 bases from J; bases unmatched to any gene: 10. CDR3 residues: CASRPTTSGLYNEQFF. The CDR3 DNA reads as TGTGCCAGCAGACCTACGACTAGCGGCCTTTACAATGAGCAGTTCTTC.

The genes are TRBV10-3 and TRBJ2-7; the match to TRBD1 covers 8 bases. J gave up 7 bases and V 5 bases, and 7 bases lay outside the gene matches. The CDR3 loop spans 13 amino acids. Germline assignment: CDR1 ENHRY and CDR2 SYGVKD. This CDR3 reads CAISTGGTGEQYF. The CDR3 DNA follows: TGTGCCATCAGTACAGGGGGAACGGGGGAGCAGTACTTC.

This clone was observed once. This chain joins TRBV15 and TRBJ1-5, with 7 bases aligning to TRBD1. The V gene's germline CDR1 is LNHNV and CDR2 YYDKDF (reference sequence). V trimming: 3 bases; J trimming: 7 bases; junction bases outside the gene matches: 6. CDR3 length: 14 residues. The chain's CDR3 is CATSREQGHQPQHF. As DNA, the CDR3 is TGTGCCACCAGCAGGGAACAGGGGCACCAGCCCCAGCATTTT.

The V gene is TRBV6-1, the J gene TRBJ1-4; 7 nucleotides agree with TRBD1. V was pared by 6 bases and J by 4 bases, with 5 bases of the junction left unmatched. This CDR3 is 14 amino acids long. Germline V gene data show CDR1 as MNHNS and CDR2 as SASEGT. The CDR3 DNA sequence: TGTGCCAGCAGCGCCCAGGGGGGTAATGAAAAACTGTTTTTT. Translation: CASSAQGGNEKLFF.

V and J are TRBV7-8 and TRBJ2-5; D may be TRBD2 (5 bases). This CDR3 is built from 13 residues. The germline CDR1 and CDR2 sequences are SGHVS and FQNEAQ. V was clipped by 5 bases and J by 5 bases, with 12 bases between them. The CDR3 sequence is CASSQRRGETQYF. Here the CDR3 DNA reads TGTGCCAGCAGCCAACGCCGCGGGGAGACCCAGTACTTC.

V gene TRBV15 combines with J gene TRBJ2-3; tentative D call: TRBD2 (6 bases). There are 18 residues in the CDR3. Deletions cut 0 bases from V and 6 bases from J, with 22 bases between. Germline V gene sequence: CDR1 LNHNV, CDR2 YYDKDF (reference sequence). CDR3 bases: TGTGCCACCAGCAGAGAAGCTCCTAAGCGGGCCGGTGACGATACGCAGTATTTT. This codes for CATSREAPKRAGDDTQYF.